This T cell receptor (beta chain) was found in a study of blood T cell repertoires in COVID-19. Trimming took 3 bases from V and 1 from J; bases not matched to a gene: 14. CDR1 is KGHSH and CDR2 is LQKENI in the germline V gene. The CDR3 has 18 residues. Assay: immunoSEQ multiplex PCR; the TCRdb copy retains only in-frame clones and omits some. The sample has roughly 56,000 clones, around 86% seen once. The material sequenced was peripheral blood. The chain carries TRBV18 and TRBJ1-2; 7 bases are shared with TRBD1. The TCR sequence derives from a human donor in a cohort sampled during active COVID-19. The CDR3 DNA reads TGTGCCAGCTCACCTTATATCCCTGAGACAGGGCGTAACTATGGCTACACCTTC. Its translation is CASSPYIPETGRNYGYTF. The whole variable domain, filled in from reference TRBV18 and TRBJ1-2, reads NAGVMQNPRHLVRRRGQEARLRCSPMKGHSHVYWYRQLPEEGLKFMVYLQKENIIDESGMPKERFSAEFPKEGPSILRIQQVVRGDSAAYFCASSPYIPETGRNYGYTFGSGTRLTVV.